The entry that follows covers one TCR beta chain sequence. The entry originates in a study of CD8 T cells in Susac syndrome. Trimming cost V 0 bases and J 4 bases, with 12 bases left between them. This CDR3 has 14 residues. Germline lookup yields CDR1 DFQATT and CDR2 SNEGSKA (reference sequence). Reverse transcription of roughly 0.45 to 1 ug RNA used random hexamers. TCRdb recomputed calls from the immunoSEQ multiplex PCR reads with MiXCR, one row per CDR3 protein. The sample shows 150,000 to 200,000 distinct CDR3 sequences, approximately 96% of them seen only once. This rearrangement joins TRBV20-1 to TRBJ1-2, with D perhaps matching TRBD1 (5 bases). The receptor was isolated from a human donor with Susac syndrome. The sequenced material came from CD4+ T cells from PBMCs. CDR3 in amino acids: CSARDQRGGYGYTF. In DNA, the CDR3 is TGCAGTGCTAGAGATCAAAGGGGAGGCTATGGCTACACCTTC.